The 29 T cell receptor beta chains presented below share a single source sample, sequenced in a study of blood T cell repertoires in COVID-19. Profiling relied on immunoSEQ multiplex PCR, and the TCRdb table lists in-frame clones only, not all of them. The table has about 150,000 clones, roughly 81% seen once. Material: peripheral blood. The receptors come from a human donor with acute or convalescent COVID-19. The donor label of this sample is uncertain.

V gene TRBV18 combines with J gene TRBJ2-7, with D uncertain. The V gene lost 2 bases and the J gene lost 4 bases, with 9 bases spanning the gap. Per the germline V gene, CDR1 is KGHSH and CDR2 is LQKENI. CDR3 length: 13 residues. This chain's CDR3 is CASSPGTEYEQYF. The CDR3 DNA reads TGTGCCAGCTCACCAGGAACAGAGTACGAGCAGTACTTC.

The rearrangement links TRBV7-9 to TRBJ1-2, with TRBD1 identical over 7 bases. The CDR3 has 14 residues. Germline V gives CDR1 SEHNR, CDR2 FQNEAQ (reference sequence). V trimming: 3 bases; J trimming: 4 bases; junction bases outside the gene matches: 5. The CDR3 here is CASSLGQSLYGYTF. The CDR3 bases are TGTGCCAGCAGCTTGGGACAGTCCCTCTATGGCTACACCTTC.

This clone was observed a single time. The gene calls are TRBV6-5 and TRBJ1-4; D might be TRBD1 (6 bases). V was clipped by 8 bases and J by 4 bases, with 11 bases between them. This CDR3 has 13 residues. Germline loops: CDR1 MNHEY, CDR2 SVGAGI. CDR3 residues: CASVRTVNEKLFF. The CDR3, as DNA: TGTGCCAGCGTGCGGACAGTTAATGAAAAACTGTTTTTT.

The V call is TRBV7-8, the J call TRBJ1-4; no clear D. The V end was cut by 4 bases, the J end by 3 bases, with 15 bases between. The length of the CDR3 is 16 residues. The germline V gene has CDR1 SGHVS and CDR2 FQNEAQ. The CDR3 DNA is TGTGCCAGCAGCTCTCTGCCCGAGGGAGCTAATGAAAAACTGTTTTTT. Protein: CASSSLPEGANEKLFF.

The V gene is TRBV19, the J gene TRBJ1-1; the D gene is possibly TRBD1 (6 bases). Germline CDR1 reads LNHDA; CDR2 reads SQIVND (reference sequence). The CDR3 spans 13 residues. Trimming left V 3 bases short and J 8 bases short, with 13 bases between. The CDR3 DNA reads TGTGCCAGTAGTATCTGGGACACAGACGAAGCTTTCTTT. Amino acids: CASSIWDTDEAFF.

V is TRBV5-1 and J is TRBJ1-1, with D uncertain. This CDR3 is 14 amino acids long. V lost 4 bases and J 1 base, leaving 11 bases between the germline ends. Germline CDR1 SGHRS, CDR2 YFSETQ. CDR3 coding DNA: TGCGCCAGCAGCCGGGGAGACGGGAACACTGAAGCTTTCTTT. Translating gives CASSRGDGNTEAFF.

This clone was detected a few times. The rearrangement joins TRBV6-6 to TRBJ2-4, with a weak D call TRBD1 (6 bases). Germline V CDR1 and CDR2: MNHNY, SVGAGI (reference sequence). This CDR3 is 12 amino acids long. Trimming shortened V by 10 bases and J by 8 bases, and 15 bases separated the two germline ends. The CDR3 DNA is TGTGCCACCGCCCGGGACAATCACATTCAGTACTTC. Encoded protein: CATARDNHIQYF.

This chain links TRBV2 with TRBJ2-7, with TRBD2 matching 7 bases. This CDR3 region has 13 residues. Looked up from germline, CDR1 is SNHLY and CDR2 is FYNNEI. V shed 3 bases and J 2 bases; nucleotides not matched to a gene: 1. The CDR3 sequence is CASSDSGAYEQYF. The DNA for the CDR3 is TGTGCCAGCAGTGACAGCGGGGCCTACGAGCAGTACTTC.

The V and J genes are TRBV27 and TRBJ2-3, with D possibly being TRBD1 (5 bases). V lost 6 bases, J lost 1 base, and 11 bases lay in between. Germline loops: CDR1 MNHEY, CDR2 SMNVEV (reference sequence). The CDR3 is 14 residues long. CDR3 nucleotides: TGTGCCAGCAGCTACAGGAGCCGCACAGATACGCAGTATTTT. Protein sequence: CASSYRSRTDTQYF.

The chain has TRBV2 and TRBJ2-2, with 14 bases aligning to TRBD2. Germline V gene sequence: CDR1 SNHLY, CDR2 FYNNEI. The CDR3 has 16 residues. The V gene end was trimmed by 6 bases and the J gene end by 4 bases; junction bases not matched to a gene: 4. For the CDR3, the DNA is TGTGCCAGCAGACGAGGACTAGCGGGGGGCACCGGGGAGCTGTTTTTT. It translates to CASRRGLAGGTGELFF.

The CDR3 loop is CASSLRTGSRDTQYF. In DNA form, the CDR3 reads TGCGCCAGCAGCTTAAGAACAGGGTCTCGGGATACGCAGTATTTT. V and J are TRBV5-1 and TRBJ2-3; perhaps TRBD1 as D (6 bases). The CDR3 consists of 15 residues. Per the germline V gene, CDR1 is SGHRS and CDR2 is YFSETQ. The V end was cut by 2 bases, the J end by 6 bases, with 16 bases between.

The rearrangement links TRBV2 to TRBJ1-5; D gene ambiguous. The germline CDR1 and CDR2 sequences are SNHLY and FYNNEI. Trimming took 7 bases from V and 1 from J, leaving 11 bases between them. The CDR3 consists of 14 residues. CDR3 residues: CASKNRGSNQPQHF. CDR3 nucleotide sequence: TGTGCCAGCAAGAACAGAGGGAGCAATCAGCCCCAGCATTTT.

The CDR3 DNA is TGTGCCAGCAGCCAAGATCCTCTCGGGACAGCCTTAGCCAAAAACATTCAGTACTTC. Its translation is CASSQDPLGTALAKNIQYF. The chain carries TRBV3-1 (or the pseudogene TRBV3-2) and TRBJ2-4, with 7 bases lining up with TRBD1. CDR3 length: 19 residues. V dropped 0 bases and J dropped 0; count of bases not matched to a gene: 11. Germline assignment: CDR1 LGHDT and CDR2 YNNKEL (reference sequence).

This clone has only a few counts. The gene calls are TRBV6-5 and TRBJ1-5, with TRBD1 identical over 7 bases. CDR1 is MNHEY and CDR2 is SVGAGI in the germline V gene. The ends lost 10 bases at V and 3 bases at J; junction bases unmatched: 6. This CDR3 has 13 amino acids. The CDR3 DNA reads TGTGCCACCAGACAGGGCCTCAATCAGCCCCAGCATTTT. Protein: CATRQGLNQPQHF.

Written as DNA, the CDR3 is TGTGCCAGCAGTGAACCCACGACAGGGGAGTATTACTATGGCTACACCTTC. Its translation is CASSEPTTGEYYYGYTF. The chain employs TRBV6-1 and TRBJ1-2, with 8 nucleotides matching TRBD1. CDR3 length equals 17 residues. Trimming at V came to 2 bases and at J to 3 bases, leaving 11 bases not matched to a gene. From germline, CDR1 is MNHNS and CDR2 SASEGT.

The chain joins TRBV5-1 to TRBJ1-5; 7 bases line up with TRBD1. J lost 4 bases, V lost 7 bases, and 17 bases had no gene match. CDR1 and CDR2 (germline): SGHRS, YFSETQ. The CDR3 spans 17 residues. CDR3 loop: CASSQRGTGVGNQPQHF. The CDR3 nucleotides read TGCGCCAGCTCCCAGAGGGGCACAGGGGTGGGTAATCAGCCCCAGCATTTT. Looking up the rest from reference TRBV5-1 and TRBJ1-5 gives the full variable domain: KAGVTQTPRYLIKTRGQQVTLSCSPISGHRSVSWYQQTPGQGLQFLFEYFSETQRNKGNFPGRFSGRQFSNSRSEMNVSTLELGDSALYLCASSQRGTGVGNQPQHFGDGTRLSIL.

This clone has just one count. This chain uses TRBV11-2 with TRBJ1-1; D not resolved. The germline V gene has CDR1 SGHAT and CDR2 FQNNGV. The germline V and J ends were trimmed by 1 base and 8 bases, with 14 bases remaining between them. The CDR3 contains 14 residues. CDR3 sequence: CASSLVSRDGEAFF. CDR3 bases: TGTGCCAGCAGCTTAGTAAGTCGAGACGGGGAAGCTTTCTTT.

V and J are TRBV11-1 and TRBJ1-5, with D perhaps TRBD1 (6 bases). Germline CDR1 SGHAT, CDR2 FQDESV (reference sequence). V shed 5 bases and J shed 3 bases, with 11 bases lying between them. The CDR3 spans 14 residues. The CDR3 DNA sequence: TGTGCCAGCAGCCCAGGACAGAACAATCAGCCCCAGCATTTT. Translation gives CASSPGQNNQPQHF.

The rearrangement joins TRBV11-3 to TRBJ1-5, with TRBD1 matching over 7 bases. Germline CDR1 is SGHNT and CDR2 is YENEEA. With 4 bases clipped from V and 5 bases from J, the junction kept 8 bases outside the gene matches. The CDR3 runs to 15 residues. CDR3 region: CASSSRGGGDQPQHF. CDR3 sequence (DNA): TGTGCCAGCAGCTCTAGAGGGGGCGGGGATCAGCCCCAGCATTTT. Full variable domain (missing parts from reference TRBV11-3 and TRBJ1-5): EAGVVQSPRYKIIEKKQPVAFWCNPISGHNTLYWYLQNLGQGPELLIRYENEEAVDDSQLPKDRFSAERLKGVDSTLKIQPAELGDSAVYLCASSSRGGGDQPQHFGDGTRLSIL.

The chain is built from TRBV18 and TRBJ1-2, with D tentatively TRBD1 (5 bases). The length of the CDR3 is 14 residues. V was cut by 5 bases and J by 2 bases, with 12 bases left in between. CDR1 and CDR2 (germline): KGHSH, LQKENI. The CDR3 sequence is CASSELDMNYGYTF. Here the CDR3 DNA reads TGTGCCAGCTCAGAATTGGACATGAACTATGGCTACACCTTC.

The V gene is TRBV5-1, the J gene TRBJ2-7, with D uncertain. V was trimmed by 7 bases and J by 0 bases, leaving 5 bases between them. The CDR3 contains 11 residues. Germline assignment: CDR1 SGHRS and CDR2 YFSETQ. DNA of the CDR3: TGCGCCAGCTCGAGCTCCTACGAGCAGTACTTC. Translating gives CASSSSYEQYF.

The rearrangement uses TRBV6-5 and TRBJ2-1; 11 positions match TRBD1. In germline, CDR1 is MNHEY, CDR2 SVGAGI. Trimming cost V 8 bases and J 10 bases; bases outside gene matches: 13. This CDR3 spans 15 amino acids. CDR3 sequence (DNA): TGTGCCAGCGACGAGACGGACAGGGGGCGAGGAGAGCAGTTCTTC. Its protein product is CASDETDRGRGEQFF.

The genes are TRBV6-1 and TRBJ1-6; D gene unclear. The CDR3 runs to 15 residues. Germline V gives CDR1 MNHNS, CDR2 SASEGT. Trimming left V 3 bases short and J 0 bases short, with 6 bases between. The CDR3 loop reads CASSDLSSYNSPLHF. In DNA form, the CDR3 reads TGTGCCAGCAGTGATCTGAGCTCCTATAATTCACCCCTCCACTTT.

V is TRBV6-5 and J is TRBJ1-1; D perhaps matches TRBD1 (5 bases). The germline V and J ends were trimmed by 6 bases and 1 base, with 15 bases remaining between them. The germline V gene encodes CDR1 MNHEY and CDR2 SVGAGI. CDR3 length: 15 residues. The CDR3: CASRPGLTKNTEAFF. For the CDR3, the DNA is TGTGCCAGCAGGCCGGGACTCACAAAGAACACTGAAGCTTTCTTT.

V is TRBV7-8 and J is TRBJ2-3; 8 nucleotides align to TRBD2. V gave up 4 bases and J gave up 2 bases; unmatched junction bases: 8. Per germline, CDR1 SGHVS and CDR2 FQNEAQ. The CDR3 has 16 residues. The CDR3 DNA reads TGTGCCAGCAGCTACGTGAGCGGGGGCCACACAGATACGCAGTATTTT. This translates into CASSYVSGGHTDTQYF.

The chain joins TRBV19 to TRBJ2-3; D possibly corresponds to TRBD1 (6 bases). The CDR3 is 15 residues long. Per the germline V gene, CDR1 is LNHDA and CDR2 is SQIVND (reference sequence). V lost 5 bases to trimming and J lost 4 bases, with 16 bases between them. CDR3 protein: CASSHLNRAADTQYF. The CDR3 bases are TGTGCCAGTAGTCACCTGAACAGGGCGGCAGATACGCAGTATTTT. The full variable domain, rest sourced from reference TRBV19 and TRBJ2-3, is DGGITQSPKYLFRKEGQNVTLSCEQNLNHDAMYWYRQDPGQGLRLIYYSQIVNDFQKGDIAEGYSVSREKKESFPLTVTSAQKNPTAFYLCASSHLNRAADTQYFGPGTRLTVL.

The V and J genes are TRBV5-4 and TRBJ2-3, with 8 bases identical to TRBD1. CDR1 is SGHNT and CDR2 is YYREEE in the germline V gene (reference sequence). The J segment lost 6 bases and the V segment lost 3 bases, leaving 12 bases of the junction unmatched. CDR3 length: 16 residues. CDR3 sequence reads: CASSWRTGTTRDTQYF. The CDR3 DNA follows: TGTGCCAGCAGCTGGCGGACAGGGACAACCCGGGATACGCAGTATTTT.

The chain links TRBV5-5 to TRBJ1-2; a weak D match, TRBD1 (5 bases). CDR1 SGHKS and CDR2 YYEKEE come from the germline V gene (reference sequence). This CDR3 has 16 amino acids. V shed 0 bases and J shed 5 bases, with 17 bases lying between them. The CDR3 here is CASSLGEGTDVYGYTF. CDR3 DNA sequence: TGTGCCAGCAGCTTGGGGGAGGGGACCGACGTTTATGGCTACACCTTC.

This sequence joins TRBV6-6 and TRBJ2-1, with TRBD1 matching 8 bases. Trimming cost V 7 bases and J 3 bases; bases outside gene matches: 5. The CDR3 sequence is 14 residues long. Per germline, CDR1 MNHNY and CDR2 SVGAGI (reference sequence). CDR3 residues: CASTLTGVYNEQFF. The CDR3 nucleotides are TGTGCCAGCACCTTGACAGGGGTCTACAATGAGCAGTTCTTC.